This T cell receptor beta chain was obtained from a study of T cells after posttransplantation cyclophosphamide. Study-wide findings and caveats: Later post-transplant blood repertoires were often dominated by donor CD8+ memory clones. Skin or GI-infiltrating T cells shared few TRB sequences with blood. TRB clonality was highly associated with recipient CMV seropositivity and reactivation.

Regarding this clone: Its antigen is not known.

V was shortened by 3 bases and J by 5 bases, with 8 bases between the two germline ends. This CDR3 contains 13 residues. Germline V gene lookup returns CDR1 LGHNA and CDR2 YSLEER. Cyclophosphamide on days +3 and +4 followed busulfan-fludarabine conditioning and a marrow graft. This table comes from immunoSEQ multiplex PCR, and its TCRdb copy is limited to in-frame clones, with some not included. This table holds 6,000 to 7,000 clones, about 91% found once. This sample comprised PBMCs, obtained approximately 1,300 days after allogeneic stem cell transplant with posttransplant cyclophosphamide. The origin of this receptor is a female patient aged 50-60 years who received an allogeneic stem cell transplant from a related donor, was CMV-positive, and had no GVHD. A subset of T cells may come from the graft donor. The J gene is TRBJ1-3, the V gene TRBV4-3; TRBD1 is a possible D gene (5 bases). The CDR3 DNA reads TGCGCCAGCAGCCAGGCGGGGCGAAACACCATATATTTT. Translating it yields CASSQAGRNTIYF.